Below are 9 T cell receptor beta chains sequenced from a single sample in a study of shared clonotypes between healthy human individuals. Libraries were prepared by immunoSEQ multiplex PCR; TCRdb keeps only in-frame clonotypes and omits some of them. The table has 1,500,000 or so clones, approximately 98.5% seen once. The sample taken for sequencing was naive CD4+ T cells sorted from blood. The subset denotes: CD45RA+ positively selected. Receptor source: a man aged 25-40 years in good health.

This clone occurred once. This rearrangement joins TRBV21-1 to TRBJ2-7. TRBV21-1 is assigned pseudogene status. This CDR3 spans 17 amino acids. The CDR3 DNA sequence: TGTGCCAGCAGCAACCCCGGGACGGATCGGGACCCCTACGAGCAGTACTTC. It translates to CASSNPGTDRDPYEQYF.

The V gene is TRBV28, the J gene TRBJ2-3; D possibly corresponds to TRBD2 (7 bases). V was shortened by 6 bases and J by 1 base, with 17 bases between the two germline ends. Germline assignment: CDR1 MDHEN and CDR2 SYDVKM. This CDR3 region has 16 residues. CDR3 amino acids: CASRPGGGGRTDTQYF. The CDR3, as DNA: TGTGCCAGCAGACCTGGAGGGGGGGGACGCACAGATACGCAGTATTTT.

The chain carries TRBV6-6 and TRBJ2-7; D gene ambiguous. The CDR3 consists of 14 residues. The germline gives CDR1 MNHNY, CDR2 SVGAGI (reference sequence). Trimming removed 4 bases from V and 5 bases from J, with 15 bases in between. The CDR3 region has the DNA TGTGCCAGCAGTTTTGGGTATCTGGGTAACGAGCAGTACTTC. Translated: CASSFGYLGNEQYF.

The rearrangement links TRBV30 to TRBJ2-1; 7 bases fit TRBD1. The CDR3 consists of 15 residues. From germline, CDR1 is GTSNPN and CDR2 SVGIG (reference sequence). Trimming removed 0 bases from V and 2 bases from J; junction bases left unmatched: 4. CDR3 sequence reads: CAWSVGQGAYNEQFF. In DNA, the CDR3 is TGTGCCTGGAGTGTGGGGCAGGGGGCCTACAATGAGCAGTTCTTC. Full variable domain (missing parts from reference TRBV30 and TRBJ2-1): SQTIHQWPATLVQPVGSPLSLECTVEGTSNPNLYWYRQAAGRGLQLLFYSVGIGQISSEVPQNLSASRPQDRQFILSSKKLLLSDSGFYLCAWSVGQGAYNEQFFGPGTRLTVL.

The chain uses TRBV7-6 and TRBJ2-3; 10 nucleotides align to TRBD2. V lost 1 base, J lost 2 bases, and 3 bases stayed unmatched. CDR1 SGHVS and CDR2 FNYEAQ come from the germline V gene. The CDR3 runs 16 residues. CDR3 DNA: TGTGCCAGCAGCTTAGGGACTAGCGGTTTCACAGATACGCAGTATTTT. Amino acids: CASSLGTSGFTDTQYF.

The V and J genes are TRBV13 and TRBJ2-1; D is perhaps TRBD1 (6 bases). The CDR3 totals 12 residues. The germline V and J ends were trimmed by 2 bases and 15 bases, with 14 bases remaining between them. Germline V lookup: CDR1 PRHDT, CDR2 FYEKMQ (reference sequence). The CDR3 is CASSLPQGGPFF. The CDR3 coding sequence is TGTGCCAGCAGCTTACCACAGGGTGGTCCGTTCTTC.

The chain carries TRBV10-3 and TRBJ2-5; D gene ambiguous. Trimming took off 3 bases at V and 1 base at J, with 9 bases between the two ends. CDR1 and CDR2 from the germline V gene are ENHRY and SYGVKD. The CDR3 loop spans 14 amino acids. This CDR3 is CAISDDAFQETQYF. The CDR3 DNA is TGTGCCATCAGTGATGATGCTTTCCAAGAGACCCAGTACTTC.

The chain is built from TRBV28 and TRBJ2-1, with 9 bases that match TRBD2. The CDR3 covers 14 residues. Per the germline V gene, CDR1 is MDHEN and CDR2 is SYDVKM. The V and J ends lost 10 bases and 0 bases, in that order; junction bases with no gene match: 4. The DNA of the CDR3 is TGTGCCATCTCAGCGGGAGGCTCCTACAATGAGCAGTTCTTC. It translates to CAISAGGSYNEQFF.

V gene TRBV6-5 combines with J gene TRBJ1-2; 9 positions match TRBD1. CDR3 length: 14 amino acids. Unmatched junction bases numbered 8, after V lost 4 bases and J lost 8 bases. Germline assignment: CDR1 MNHEY and CDR2 SVGAGI. The CDR3 DNA reads as TGTGCCAGCAGTTCCGGACAGGGGTCATCCGGCTACACCTTC. It specifies CASSSGQGSSGYTF.